This is a list of T cell receptor beta chains from one sample in a study of identical twins. MiXCR, applied by TCRdb to the 5' RACE reads, yields one record per CDR3 protein. The sample shows 500,000 to 550,000 distinct CDR3 sequences, approximately 20% of them seen only once. These data were also reused for a study on yellow fever vaccine responses in identical twins.

The sequenced sample consisted of CD4+ T cells sorted from blood. These receptors were taken from a woman aged 18-30 years in good health. The CDR3 runs from the conserved cysteine through the conserved F or W. Each record gives: clone size, J gene, V gene, CDR3 length, D gene, CDR3 protein, CDR3 DNA. The D gene is left open where the match is weak. Rows give clone size only sometimes, using once, few, many, or a class for an expanded clone.

NA | TRBJ2-1 | TRBV25-1 | 15 | TRBD2 | CASPTPGTTFNEQFF | TGTGCCAGCCCAACCCCTGGGACTACTTTCAATGAGCAGTTCTTC
NA | TRBJ2-1 | TRBV20-1 | 15 | TRBD1 | CSARKGQGLLYEQFF | TGCAGTGCTAGAAAGGGACAGGGGTTATTGTATGAGCAGTTCTTC
NA | TRBJ2-5 | TRBV29-1 | 14 | TRBD1 | CSVFSGQGVETQYF | TGCAGCGTTTTCTCGGGACAGGGAGTAGAGACCCAGTACTTC
NA | TRBJ2-3 | TRBV20-1 | 13 | TRBD1 | CSAAGQGVDTQYF | TGCAGTGCTGCTGGACAGGGGGTCGATACGCAGTATTTT
NA | TRBJ2-7 | TRBV5-1 | 18 | TRBD1 | CASSLEPPDRGRSYEQYF | TGCGCCAGCAGCTTGGAGCCACCTGACAGGGGGCGTTCCTACGAGCAGTACTTC
few | TRBJ1-1 | TRBV12-3/TRBV12-4 | 13 | NA | CASRIAGQTEAFF | TGTGCCAGCAGGATTGCCGGACAGACTGAAGCTTTCTTT
NA | TRBJ1-1 | TRBV6-1 | 15 | NA | CASRAHEGASTEAFF | TGTGCCAGCAGGGCCCACGAGGGTGCGAGCACTGAAGCTTTCTTT
NA | TRBJ2-5 | TRBV4-2 | 16 | NA | CASSQEAEAGWVRQYF | TGTGCCAGCAGCCAAGAAGCCGAGGCCGGATGGGTGAGGCAGTACTTC
few | TRBJ2-7 | TRBV29-1 | 11 | NA | CSVVSSNEQYF | TGCAGCGTTGTTTCCAGCAACGAGCAGTACTTC
few | TRBJ2-2 | TRBV6-1 | 14 | NA | CASSPLWSSGELFF | TGTGCCAGCAGCCCTCTGTGGAGTTCGGGGGAGCTGTTTTTT
NA | TRBJ2-5 | TRBV2 | 18 | TRBD2 | CASSDTGGVSALQETQYF | TGTGCCAGCAGTGACACGGGGGGTGTTAGCGCCCTCCAAGAGACCCAGTACTTC
NA | TRBJ2-1 | TRBV10-2 | 14 | NA | CASAGGVVYRVQFF | TGCGCCAGTGCCGGAGGGGTCGTTTATCGTGTGCAGTTCTTC
NA | TRBJ2-5 | TRBV12-3/TRBV12-4 | 13 | TRBD2 | CARGLEGGETQYF | TGTGCCAGAGGACTAGAGGGTGGCGAGACCCAGTACTTC
NA | TRBJ2-2 | TRBV5-1 | 17 | NA | CASDLGWGSANTGELFF | TGCGCCAGCGACTTAGGGTGGGGGAGCGCGAACACCGGGGAGCTGTTTTTT
NA | TRBJ1-5 | TRBV12-3/TRBV12-4 | 14 | TRBD1 | CASSLEGQLVPQHF | TGTGCCAGCAGTTTAGAGGGACAGCTCGTGCCCCAGCATTTT
NA | TRBJ2-4 | TRBV11-2 | 16 | NA | CASSFREQRGQNIQYF | TGTGCCAGCAGTTTTAGGGAGCAGAGAGGCCAAAACATTCAGTACTTC
NA | TRBJ2-1 | TRBV7-3 | 16 | TRBD2 | CASSLASGRAYNEQFF | TGTGCCAGCAGCTTAGCTAGCGGGAGGGCTTACAATGAGCAGTTCTTC
NA | TRBJ2-5 | TRBV5-1 | 14 | NA | CASSVAMPGETQYF | TGCGCCAGCAGCGTTGCCATGCCTGGGGAGACCCAGTACTTC
many | TRBJ2-1 | TRBV5-1 | 11 | NA | CASSWGNEQFF | TGCGCCAGCAGCTGGGGTAATGAGCAGTTCTTC
few | TRBJ2-5 | TRBV5-1 | 15 | NA | CASSLARTREETQYF | TGCGCCAGCAGCTTAGCGCGGACCCGAGAAGAGACCCAGTACTTC
few | TRBJ2-1 | TRBV6-4 | 15 | TRBD1 | CASSAKGQRYNEQFF | TGTGCCAGCAGTGCTAAGGGACAGCGCTACAATGAGCAGTTCTTC
NA | TRBJ2-1 | TRBV12-3/TRBV12-4 | 14 | TRBD2 | CASRGAGAYNEQFF | TGTGCCAGCAGAGGAGCGGGAGCGTACAATGAGCAGTTCTTC
NA | TRBJ1-1 | TRBV12-3/TRBV12-4 | 15 | NA | CASSLTGPLNTEAFF | TGTGCCAGCAGTTTAACGGGTCCCTTGAACACTGAAGCTTTCTTT
NA | TRBJ2-4 | TRBV18 | 14 | TRBD1 | CASSGDRAKNIQYF | TGTGCCAGCTCAGGGGACAGAGCCAAAAACATTCAGTACTTC
NA | TRBJ2-1 | TRBV3-1 | 17 | TRBD2 | CASSQGPGTSGSNEQFF | TGTGCCAGCAGCCAAGGACCGGGGACTAGCGGGAGTAATGAGCAGTTCTTC
NA | TRBJ2-5 | TRBV7-2 | 13 | NA | CASSPTGKATQYF | TGTGCCAGCAGCCCAACAGGGAAGGCGACCCAGTACTTC
few | TRBJ1-1 | TRBV28 | 12 | NA | CASSSYSAEAFF | TGTGCCAGCAGTTCGTACAGTGCTGAAGCTTTCTTT
NA | TRBJ1-3 | TRBV2 | 13 | NA | CASSGTLGNTIYF | TGTGCCAGCAGTGGGACCCTTGGAAACACCATATATTTT
NA | TRBJ1-1 | TRBV5-1 | 14 | NA | CASRSGVQDTEAFF | TGCGCCAGCAGGTCGGGGGTACAGGACACTGAAGCTTTCTTT
few | TRBJ2-7 | TRBV4-1 | 14 | TRBD1 | CASSQEDRGIEQYF | TGCGCCAGCAGCCAGGAGGACAGGGGTATCGAGCAGTACTTC
few | TRBJ2-3 | TRBV25-1 | 15 | NA | CASHSSELLMDTQYF | TGTGCCAGCCATTCTAGCGAATTACTTATGGATACGCAGTATTTT
NA | TRBJ1-2 | TRBV3-1 | 13 | NA | CASSQELGRLGTF | TGTGCCAGCAGCCAAGAACTGGGCCGGCTGGGGACCTTC
few | TRBJ2-5 | TRBV6-1 | 19 | TRBD2 | CASMSATGLAGGMEETQYF | TGTGCCAGCATGTCTGCCACCGGACTAGCGGGAGGTATGGAAGAGACCCAGTACTTC
NA | TRBJ2-3 | TRBV6-1 | 14 | TRBD2 | CATGFLAGSDTQYF | TGTGCCACTGGCTTTTTAGCGGGATCAGATACGCAGTATTTT
NA | TRBJ2-3 | TRBV5-1 | 16 | NA | CASSGRTSASTDTQYF | TGCGCCAGCAGCGGCCGGACCAGTGCTAGCACAGATACGCAGTATTTT
NA | TRBJ1-6 | TRBV12-1 | 15 | NA | CASSPRQGWDSPLHF | TGTGCCAGCAGCCCCAGACAGGGGTGGGATTCACCCCTCCACTTT
NA | TRBJ2-7 | TRBV6-1 | 16 | NA | CASRENLRDRSYEQYF | TGTGCCAGCAGAGAGAACTTGAGGGACCGATCCTACGAGCAGTACTTC
NA | TRBJ1-4 | TRBV12-3/TRBV12-4 | 12 | NA | CASSFMGEKLFF | TGTGCCAGCAGTTTCATGGGGGAAAAACTGTTTTTT
NA | TRBJ2-6 | TRBV6-1 | 15 | NA | CASTGRATGANVLTF | TGTGCCAGCACCGGCAGGGCAACTGGGGCCAACGTCCTGACTTTC
NA | TRBJ2-3 | TRBV20-1 | 13 | NA | CSARDQLTDTQYF | TGCAGTGCTAGAGATCAACTCACAGATACGCAGTATTTT
NA | TRBJ2-2 | TRBV24-1 | 16 | TRBD2 | CATSDPSGLNTGELFF | TGTGCCACCAGTGATCCTAGCGGTCTAAACACCGGGGAGCTGTTTTTT
NA | TRBJ2-3 | TRBV21-1 | 15 | NA | CASKVSGRGTDTQYF | TGTGCCAGCAAAGTTAGCGGGAGGGGCACAGATACGCAGTATTTT
few | TRBJ2-3 | TRBV29-1 | 15 | NA | CSTRREGLSTDTQYF | TGCAGCACCCGACGGGAAGGGCTTAGCACAGATACGCAGTATTTT
NA | TRBJ2-1 | TRBV12-3/TRBV12-4 | 14 | TRBD1 | CASRRTGGFNEQFF | TGTGCCAGCAGAAGGACAGGGGGCTTCAATGAGCAGTTCTTC
NA | TRBJ2-5 | TRBV9 | 15 | NA | CASSERAGDIETQYF | TGTGCCAGCAGCGAGCGAGCCGGGGACATAGAGACCCAGTACTTC
few | TRBJ2-5 | TRBV5-1 | 11 | NA | CASRGWETQYF | TGCGCCAGCAGGGGGTGGGAGACCCAGTACTTC
NA | TRBJ2-5 | TRBV29-1 | 11 | TRBD2 | CSSGGEETQYF | TGCAGCTCTGGGGGGGAAGAGACCCAGTACTTC
many | TRBJ1-2 | TRBV12-3/TRBV12-4 | 11 | NA | CASSFYEAETF | TGTGCCAGCAGTTTTTACGAGGCAGAAACCTTC
many | TRBJ2-3 | TRBV20-1 | 15 | TRBD2 | CSARRLAGNTDTQYF | TGCAGTGCTAGGAGACTAGCGGGGAACACAGATACGCAGTATTTT
few | TRBJ2-1 | TRBV7-6 | 12 | TRBD2 | CASSTPSGGQFF | TGTGCCAGCAGCACACCTAGCGGGGGACAGTTCTTC
NA | TRBJ1-1 | TRBV4-2 | 15 | TRBD1 | CASSQVEDRTSEAFF | TGTGCCAGCAGCCAAGTCGAGGACAGGACCTCTGAAGCTTTCTTT
NA | TRBJ2-3 | TRBV20-1 | 13 | NA | CSAGKPSTDTQYF | TGCAGTGCTGGGAAACCTAGCACAGATACGCAGTATTTT
NA | TRBJ2-3 | TRBV5-1 | 15 | TRBD1 | CASSSGTGPTDTQYF | TGCGCCAGCAGCTCCGGGACAGGCCCCACAGATACGCAGTATTTT
few | TRBJ2-2 | TRBV28 | 16 | NA | CASSLRGRANTGELFF | TGTGCCAGCAGTTTAAGGGGCAGGGCGAACACCGGGGAGCTGTTTTTT